The rows below give T cell receptor beta chains drawn from one sample of a study of blood T cells in healthy people across ages. TCRdb analysed the 5' RACE reads with MiXCR anew, one entry per CDR3 protein. The table includes about 1.1 million distinct CDR3 sequences, less than 45% detected once. The sample taken for sequencing was blood. Receptors were obtained from a man aged 18 to 30 in good health. CDR3s include the opening cysteine and the closing phenylalanine or tryptophan. The D gene is left open where the match is weak. Where a row states a size, it is once, few, many or the class of an expanded clone; other rows omit it.

D	V	size	J	DNA	CDR3
TRBD1	TRBV25-1	NA	TRBJ2-3	TGTGCCAGCAGTGAACGGGACAGCCAGGATACGCAGTATTTT	CASSERDSQDTQYF
TRBD1	TRBV29-1	NA	TRBJ2-1	TGCAGCGTTGAATTGACAGGGCGCTCCTACAATGAGCAGTTCTTC	CSVELTGRSYNEQFF
NA	TRBV20-1	few	TRBJ2-1	TGCAGTGCCGACCGGGACCCCCCGTGGCTGGAGCAGTTCTTC	CSADRDPPWLEQFF
TRBD1	TRBV6-6	once	TRBJ1-1	TGTGCCAGCAGTGGCCGGACAGGGTCAGGAACTGAAGCTTTCTTT	CASSGRTGSGTEAFF
NA	TRBV4-2	few	TRBJ2-7	TGTGCCAGCAGCCAAGGGGCCGAGATGAACTACGAGCAGTACTTC	CASSQGAEMNYEQYF
NA	TRBV20-1	NA	TRBJ1-2	TGCAGTGCTAGAGATTCGGGGGGCGAGTATGGCTACACCTTC	CSARDSGGEYGYTF
NA	TRBV5-1	NA	TRBJ1-1	TGCGCCAGCAGCTTTATTGAGGGGTCGGACACTGAAGCTTTCTTT	CASSFIEGSDTEAFF
TRBD2	TRBV9	once	TRBJ2-5	TGTGGCAGCAGCGTAGGGACTAGCGGCACTTCCATCCAAGAGACCCAGTACTTC	CGSSVGTSGTSIQETQYF
NA	TRBV27	few	TRBJ2-5	TGTGCCAGCAGTTTAGTAATGGGGCAAGAGACCCAGTACTTC	CASSLVMGQETQYF
NA	TRBV4-2	few	TRBJ1-4	TGTGCCAGCAGCCAAGAAAGAGGGTTGGGAGGGGAAAAACTGTTTTTT	CASSQERGLGGEKLFF